A selection of T cell receptor beta chains follows, all from one sample in a study of regulatory T cells in long-lasting Graves disease. In TCRdb, the multiplex PCR reads were re-called with MiXCR into one record per CDR3 protein. The sample holds more than 400,000 distinct CDR3 sequences, about a sixth seen once. This same sample was also taken into another study, of T cells in Graves' hyperthyroidism and ophthalmopathy.

The starting material was peripheral blood mononuclear cells (PBMCs), obtained at new diagnosis, from a patient treated with antithyroid drugs. These receptors all come from a woman in her twenties or thirties with Graves disease. Each CDR3 is given without its conserved first and last residue. The size of a clone is reported for some rows only, either as once, few or many, or as a class for expanded clones.

size	V	J	CDR3
many	TRBV18	TRBJ1-1	ASSRRDSEAEAF
many	TRBV5-4	TRBJ2-1	ASRLLNEQF
few	TRBV19	TRBJ2-7	ASSTSGTISYEQY
few	TRBV3-2	TRBJ2-1	ASSLPPRLAGGFHNEQF
many	TRBV12-3/TRBV12-4	TRBJ1-4	ASSGPGATNEKLF
many	TRBV9	TRBJ2-7	ASGGQASSYEQY
few	TRBV4-1	TRBJ1-6	ASSQFRQGGNSPLH
many	TRBV2	TRBJ2-3	ASRPTSGSTDTQY
few	TRBV4-3	TRBJ2-3	ASSLRKNTDSQY
many	TRBV11-3	TRBJ2-5	ASSRRGMETQY
.	TRBV19	TRBJ2-2	ASSILAGGPFRNAGELF
few	TRBV11-2	TRBJ2-3	ASSLLRGMGTDTQY
many	TRBV28	TRBJ2-7	ASSLWPSDSYEQY
many	TRBV7-2	TRBJ2-7	ASSPRWDLNEQY
many	TRBV19	TRBJ1-5	ASSIWTLKSVNQPQH